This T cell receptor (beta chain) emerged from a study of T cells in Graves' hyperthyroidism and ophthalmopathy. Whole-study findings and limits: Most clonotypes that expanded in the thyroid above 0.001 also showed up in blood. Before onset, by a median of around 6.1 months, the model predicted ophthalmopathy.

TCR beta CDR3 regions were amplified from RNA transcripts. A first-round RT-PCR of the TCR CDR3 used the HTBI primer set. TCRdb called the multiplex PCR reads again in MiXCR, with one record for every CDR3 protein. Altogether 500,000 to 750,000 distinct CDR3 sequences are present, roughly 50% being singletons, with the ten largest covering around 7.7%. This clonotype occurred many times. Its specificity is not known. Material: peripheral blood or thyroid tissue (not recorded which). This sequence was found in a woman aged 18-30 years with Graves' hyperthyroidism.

The CDR3 DNA sequence: TGTGCCAGCAGCCCCACAACCAGACAGCCCCAGCATTTT. Amino acid sequence: CASSPTTRQPQHF. V usage is TRBV4-2 and J usage is TRBJ1-5, with unresolved D. Germline V CDR1 and CDR2: LGHNA, YNFKEQ. The CDR3 extends over 13 amino acids. Trimming took 4 bases from V and 7 from J, leaving 11 bases between them.